These T cell receptor beta chains were read from a single sample in a study of blood T cells in healthy people across ages. Using its own MiXCR run on the 5' RACE reads, TCRdb lists one record per CDR3 protein. The sample shows about 1.1 million distinct CDR3 sequences, around two fifths of them seen only once. Material for sequencing was blood. The receptors were gathered from a man aged 18 to 29 in good health. Each CDR3 is given with its conserved first and last residue. Each record gives: CDR3 protein, CDR3 DNA, V gene, clone size, J gene, D gene. A D gene is named only where the DNA matches it firmly. A row's size may be missing; if present it is once, few, many or a size class.

CAISEERETDTQYF	TGTGCCATCAGTGAAGAACGAGAGACAGATACGCAGTATTTT	TRBV10-3	.	TRBJ2-3	.
CASSVGIGAVVREKLFF	TGTGCCAGCAGCGTTGGGATTGGGGCAGTGGTTCGTGAAAAACTGTTTTTT	TRBV7-2	.	TRBJ1-4	.
CASSLGRGGTSSYNEQFF	TGTGCCAGCAGCTTGGGTAGGGGGGGTACGAGCTCCTACAATGAGCAGTTCTTC	TRBV5-8	few	TRBJ2-1	.
CAGLLVQGGSNQPQHF	TGTGCCGGACTCCTAGTCCAAGGGGGGAGCAATCAGCCCCAGCATTTT	TRBV9	few	TRBJ1-5	.
CASSQDPRGQETQYF	TGCGCCAGCAGCCAAGATCCGAGGGGACAAGAGACCCAGTACTTC	TRBV4-3	many	TRBJ2-5	.
CASSQGLAGVNEQFF	TGTGCCAGCAGCCAGGGACTAGCGGGGGTCAATGAGCAGTTCTTC	TRBV7-2	many	TRBJ2-1	TRBD2
CASSYESFNEKLFF	TGTGCCAGCAGTTACGAATCCTTTAATGAAAAACTGTTTTTT	TRBV6-6	.	TRBJ1-4	.
CASSRNYLGPTQYF	TGTGCCAGCAGCCGAAACTACCTAGGTCCTACGCAGTATTTT	TRBV14	.	TRBJ2-3	.
CASSLTRGGYEQYF	TGTGCCAGCAGCTTAACGAGGGGAGGCTACGAGCAGTACTTC	TRBV7-2	few	TRBJ2-7	.
CSIEGGADSETDTQYF	TGCAGCATTGAAGGAGGGGCTGATAGCGAGACAGATACGCAGTATTTT	TRBV29-1	few	TRBJ2-3	.
CASSQFLSDQPQHF	TGTGCCAGCAGCCAATTCCTTAGTGATCAGCCCCAGCATTTT	TRBV6-4	.	TRBJ1-5	.
CASTTGVTSPLHF	TGTGCCAGCACCACAGGGGTAACTTCACCCCTCCACTTT	TRBV6-1	few	TRBJ1-6	TRBD1
CASSSTSGDFNEQFF	TGCGCCAGCAGCTCGACTAGCGGGGACTTCAATGAGCAGTTCTTC	TRBV5-1	.	TRBJ2-1	TRBD2
CASSVATNTEAFF	TGTGCCAGCAGCGTAGCGACGAACACTGAAGCTTTCTTT	TRBV9	.	TRBJ1-1	.
CASSFSDRQNTEAFF	TGTGCCAGCAGCTTTTCAGACAGACAGAACACTGAAGCTTTCTTT	TRBV5-6	.	TRBJ1-1	.
CASSVVGGRSNYGYTF	TGTGCCAGCAGCGTGGTTGGGGGCAGGTCCAACTATGGCTACACCTTC	TRBV9	few	TRBJ1-2	.
CASSLNPYGYTF	TGTGCCAGCAGCCTCAATCCCTATGGCTACACCTTC	TRBV9	few	TRBJ1-2	.